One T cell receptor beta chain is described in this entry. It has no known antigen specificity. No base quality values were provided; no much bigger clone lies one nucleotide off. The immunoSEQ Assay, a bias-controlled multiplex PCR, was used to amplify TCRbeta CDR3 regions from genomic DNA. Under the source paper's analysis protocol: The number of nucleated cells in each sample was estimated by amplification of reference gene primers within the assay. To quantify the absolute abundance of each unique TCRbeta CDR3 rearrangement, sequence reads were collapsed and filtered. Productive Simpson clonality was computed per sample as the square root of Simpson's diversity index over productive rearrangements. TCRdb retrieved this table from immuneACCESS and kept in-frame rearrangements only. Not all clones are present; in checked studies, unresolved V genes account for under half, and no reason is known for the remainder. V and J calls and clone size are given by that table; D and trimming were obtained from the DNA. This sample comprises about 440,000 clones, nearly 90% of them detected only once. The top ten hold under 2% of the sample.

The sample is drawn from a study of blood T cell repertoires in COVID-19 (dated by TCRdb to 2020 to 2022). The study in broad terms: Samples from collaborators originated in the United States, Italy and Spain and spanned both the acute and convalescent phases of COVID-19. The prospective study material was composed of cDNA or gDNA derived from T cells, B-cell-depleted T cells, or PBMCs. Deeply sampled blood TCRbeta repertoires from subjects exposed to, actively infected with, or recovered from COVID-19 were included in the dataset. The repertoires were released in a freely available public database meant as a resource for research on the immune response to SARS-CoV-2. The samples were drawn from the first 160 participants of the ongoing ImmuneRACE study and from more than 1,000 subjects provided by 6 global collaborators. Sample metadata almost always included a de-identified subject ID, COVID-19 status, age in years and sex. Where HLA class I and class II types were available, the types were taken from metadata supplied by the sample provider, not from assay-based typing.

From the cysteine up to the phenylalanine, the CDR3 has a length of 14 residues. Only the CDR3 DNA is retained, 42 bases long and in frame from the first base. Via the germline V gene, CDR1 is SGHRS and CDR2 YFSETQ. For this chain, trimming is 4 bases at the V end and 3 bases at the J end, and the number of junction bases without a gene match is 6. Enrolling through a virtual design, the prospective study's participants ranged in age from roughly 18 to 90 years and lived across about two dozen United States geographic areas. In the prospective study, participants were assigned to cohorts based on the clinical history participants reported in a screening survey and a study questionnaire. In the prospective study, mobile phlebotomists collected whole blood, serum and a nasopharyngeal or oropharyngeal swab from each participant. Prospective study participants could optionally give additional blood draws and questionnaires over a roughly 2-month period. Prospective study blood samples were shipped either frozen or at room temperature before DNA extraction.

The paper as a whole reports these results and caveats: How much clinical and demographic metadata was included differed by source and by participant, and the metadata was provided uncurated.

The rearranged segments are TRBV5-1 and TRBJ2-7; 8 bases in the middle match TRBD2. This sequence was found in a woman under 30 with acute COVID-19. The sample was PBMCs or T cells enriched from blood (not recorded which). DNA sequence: TGCGCCAGCAGCGCGGGACTAGACGGCTACGAGCAGTACTTC. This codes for CASSAGLDGYEQYF.